This TCR beta chain was captured by sequencing in a study of cytomegalovirus exposure and HLA in healthy donors. Study-level points and caveats: As immune exposure information, only CMV serostatus was available. What was likely a sequencing artifact was a cluster of highly shared sequence variants. Earlier results showed most TCR beta V segments being productive about 87% or about 30% of the time.

This clone was seen only a few times. The antigen is unknown. Amplification used 60 Vbeta primers and 13 Jbeta primers. As handled by the study authors: It was a later analysis that counted roughly 80 million unique TCR beta chains, of which approximately 11 million were shared. The method was immunoSEQ multiplex PCR; TCRdb's version includes in-frame clones alone and lacks a portion of them. The V and J calls and clone size are taken from that table; D and trimming were inferred from the DNA. This sample has 150,000 to 160,000 clones, with roughly 80% found just once. Sequencing used PBMCs. The TCR comes from a young man in good health and CMV-seropositive.

The CDR3 sequence: CASSQDTGRARFNYGYTF. Written as DNA, the CDR3 is TGCGCCAGCAGCCAAGATACAGGCAGGGCCCGATTTAACTATGGCTACACCTTC. The chain has TRBV4-3 and TRBJ1-2; D possibly corresponds to TRBD1 (5 bases). Germline V gene data show CDR1 as LGHNA and CDR2 as YSLEER. This CDR3 has 18 amino acids. V was shortened by 0 bases and J by 1 base, with 18 bases between the two germline ends.